The rows below give T cell receptor beta chains drawn from one sample of a study of OX40 agonist ivuxolimab in advanced cancers. TCRdb's table, derived via immunoSEQ multiplex PCR, lists solely in-frame clones and lacks some. Of some 82,000 clones listed, about 93% are singletons. This specimen consisted of CD4+ or CD8+ T cells sorted from blood, obtained in a trial of the OX40 agonist ivuxolimab. All receptors derive from an adult with an advanced solid tumor such as melanoma, head and neck, liver or kidney cancer. Each CDR3 is given with its conserved first and last residue. A D gene is named only where the DNA matches it firmly. Expanded clones get a size class; other rows say once, few or many, or leave the size out.

v_gene	j_gene	abundance	d_gene	CDR3aa	CDR3nt
TRBV9	TRBJ2-1	NA	NA	CASSSGPNEQFF	TGTGCCAGCAGCTCTGGGCCCAATGAGCAGTTCTTC
TRBV13	TRBJ2-1	once	TRBD2	CASSFELAGGPSNEQFF	TGTGCCAGCAGCTTTGAACTAGCGGGAGGGCCCTCGAATGAGCAGTTCTTC
TRBV6-5	TRBJ1-2	once	NA	CASSAQKQGVYGYTF	TGTGCCAGCAGCGCTCAAAAACAGGGAGTCTATGGCTACACCTTC
TRBV10-3	TRBJ2-3	NA	TRBD2	CAIRGTTSGSTDTQYF	TGTGCCATCAGGGGTACAACTAGCGGGAGTACAGATACGCAGTATTTT
TRBV14	TRBJ2-4	NA	NA	CASSPSGTYSNIQYF	TGTGCCAGCAGCCCGTCCGGGACCTATTCAAACATTCAGTACTTC
TRBV9	TRBJ1-1	NA	TRBD1	CASSAGDSNTEAFF	TGTGCCAGCAGCGCTGGGGACAGTAACACTGAAGCTTTCTTT
TRBV5-6	TRBJ2-7	NA	NA	CASSGRGGLYEQYF	TGTGCCAGCAGCGGTAGGGGGGGACTCTACGAGCAGTACTTC
TRBV2	TRBJ2-6	NA	NA	CASSGSRTISGANVLTF	TGTGCCAGCAGTGGTTCTAGGACTATCTCTGGGGCCAACGTCCTGACTTTC
TRBV19	TRBJ1-5	NA	NA	CASSEGGIYQPQHF	TGTGCCAGTAGCGAAGGGGGGATTTATCAGCCCCAGCATTTT
TRBV10-3	TRBJ2-3	once	NA	CAISEWRTSTDTQYF	TGTGCCATCAGTGAGTGGCGGACCAGCACAGATACGCAGTATTTT
TRBV5-4	TRBJ2-1	NA	TRBD2	CASSPFLAGVKGDEQFF	TGTGCCAGCAGCCCCTTTTTAGCGGGAGTAAAAGGGGATGAGCAGTTCTTC
TRBV4-3	TRBJ1-1	NA	NA	CASSQYADGGTEAFF	TGCGCCAGCAGCCAGTACGCTGACGGTGGCACTGAAGCTTTCTTT
TRBV5-6	TRBJ2-3	NA	TRBD2	CASSLGTDSGIGQYF	TGTGCCAGCAGCTTGGGGACCGATAGCGGGATAGGGCAGTATTTT
TRBV9	TRBJ2-3	NA	NA	CASSQGPGDTQYF	TGTGCCAGCAGCCAGGGGCCGGGAGATACGCAGTATTTT
TRBV27	TRBJ2-3	NA	NA	CASSLAPLGTQYF	TGTGCCAGCAGTTTAGCTCCTCTGGGTACGCAGTATTTT
TRBV13	TRBJ2-1	NA	TRBD2	CASSLHPPGLAGGRGSEQFF	TGTGCCAGCAGCTTACATCCCCCGGGACTAGCGGGAGGCCGGGGGAGTGAGCAGTTCTTC
TRBV13	TRBJ2-7	NA	NA	CASSYLSLEQYF	TGTGCCAGCAGCTACTTGTCACTCGAGCAGTACTTC
TRBV7-9	TRBJ2-7	once	TRBD2	CASSPLGLAVSTYEQYF	TGTGCCAGCAGCCCACTTGGACTAGCGGTCTCAACCTACGAGCAGTACTTC
TRBV6-1	TRBJ1-1	NA	NA	CASSELRNTEAFF	TGTGCCAGCAGTGAATTGAGGAACACTGAAGCTTTCTTT
TRBV6-5	TRBJ2-1	NA	NA	CASSYLSSYNEQFF	TGTGCCAGCAGTTACTTAAGCTCCTACAATGAGCAGTTCTTC
TRBV9	TRBJ1-2	NA	NA	CASSVSSGGDYGYTF	TGTGCCAGCAGCGTCTCCAGTGGAGGGGATTATGGCTACACCTTC
TRBV11-1	TRBJ2-7	NA	NA	CASSDDTATYEQYF	TGTGCCAGCAGCGACGACACGGCTACCTACGAGCAGTACTTC
TRBV13	TRBJ1-1	NA	TRBD1	CASSWEGQGETNTEAFF	TGTGCCAGCAGCTGGGAGGGACAGGGGGAAACGAACACTGAAGCTTTCTTT
TRBV19	TRBJ2-7	NA	TRBD1	CASSIGTGKYEQYF	TGTGCCAGTAGTATAGGGACAGGGAAATACGAGCAGTACTTC
TRBV4-3	TRBJ2-1	NA	NA	CASSQGDSYNEQFF	TGCGCCAGCAGCCAGGGGGATTCTTACAATGAGCAGTTCTTC
TRBV25-1	TRBJ2-7	NA	TRBD1	CASSERTGSYEQYF	TGTGCCAGTTCGGAAAGGACAGGGTCCTACGAGCAGTACTTC
TRBV4-1	TRBJ1-1	NA	NA	CASSQVHLPGLGEAFF	TGCGCCAGCAGCCAAGTCCACTTACCGGGCCTAGGGGAAGCTTTCTTT
TRBV5-6	TRBJ1-2	NA	NA	CASSLAAGGYTF	TGTGCCAGCAGCTTGGCCGCAGGTGGCTACACCTTC
TRBV6-5	TRBJ2-7	NA	NA	CASSYSIGISYEQYF	TGTGCCAGCAGTTACTCGATTGGGATCTCCTACGAGCAGTACTTC
TRBV27	TRBJ1-2	NA	NA	CASSLWAGDGYTF	TGTGCCAGCAGTTTATGGGCAGGAGATGGCTACACCTTC
TRBV7-8	TRBJ1-2	NA	NA	CASSPSAGLGYGYTF	TGTGCCAGCAGCCCTAGCGCGGGGTTGGGTTATGGCTACACCTTC
TRBV11-3	TRBJ2-7	NA	NA	CASSLAPSVSYEQYF	TGTGCCAGCAGCTTAGCGCCTAGCGTCTCCTACGAGCAGTACTTC
TRBV27	TRBJ2-3	NA	NA	CASSSITDTQYF	TGTGCCAGCAGTTCGATCACAGATACGCAGTATTTT
TRBV18	TRBJ2-7	once	NA	CASSPPKTGVSYEQYF	TGTGCCAGCTCACCACCGAAGACCGGAGTTTCCTACGAGCAGTACTTC
TRBV9	TRBJ1-1	NA	NA	CASSETGWGTEAFF	TGTGCCAGCAGCGAAACAGGGTGGGGCACTGAAGCTTTCTTT
TRBV27	TRBJ1-1	NA	NA	CASSFGGGPLTNTEAFF	TGTGCCAGCAGTTTCGGTGGGGGGCCTCTTACAAACACTGAAGCTTTCTTT
TRBV30	TRBJ2-3	NA	TRBD2	CAWNDASGIFDTQYF	TGTGCCTGGAATGATGCTAGCGGGATTTTCGATACGCAGTATTTT
TRBV27	TRBJ2-7	NA	NA	CASSLSWARTHEQYF	TGTGCCAGCAGTTTATCGTGGGCTAGGACCCACGAGCAGTACTTC
TRBV5-5	TRBJ1-1	once	TRBD1	CASSLARGHGTEAFF	TGTGCCAGCAGCTTGGCCAGGGGGCACGGAACTGAAGCTTTCTTT
TRBV19	TRBJ2-7	NA	NA	CASSIEAGLSYEQYF	TGTGCCAGTAGTATAGAGGCAGGGCTAAGCTACGAGCAGTACTTC
TRBV6-6	TRBJ2-3	NA	NA	CASNPGDTQYF	TGTGCCAGCAATCCAGGGGATACGCAGTATTTT